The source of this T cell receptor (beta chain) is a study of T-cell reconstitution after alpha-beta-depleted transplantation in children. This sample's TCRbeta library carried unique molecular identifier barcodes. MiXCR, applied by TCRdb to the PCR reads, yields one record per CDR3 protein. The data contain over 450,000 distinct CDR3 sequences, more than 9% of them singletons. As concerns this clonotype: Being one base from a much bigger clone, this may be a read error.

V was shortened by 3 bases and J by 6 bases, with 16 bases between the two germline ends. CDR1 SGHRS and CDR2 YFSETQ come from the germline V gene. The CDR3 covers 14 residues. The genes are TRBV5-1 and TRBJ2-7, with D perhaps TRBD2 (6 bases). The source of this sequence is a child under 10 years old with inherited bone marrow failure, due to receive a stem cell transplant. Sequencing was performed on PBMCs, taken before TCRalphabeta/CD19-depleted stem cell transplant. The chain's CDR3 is CASSSRTTGTEQYF. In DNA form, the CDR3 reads TGCGCCAGCAGCTCTAGGACTACCGGGACCGAGCAGTACTTC. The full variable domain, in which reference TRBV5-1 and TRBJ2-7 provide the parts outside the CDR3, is KAGVTQTPRYLIKTRGQQVTLSCSPISGHRSVSWYQQTPGQGLQFLFEYFSETQRNKGNFPGRFSGRQFSNSRSEMNVSTLELGDSALYLCASSSRTTGTEQYFGPGTRLTVT.